The 27 T cell receptor beta chains below were found in one sample sequenced in a study of blood T cell repertoires in COVID-19 (dated by TCRdb to the early 2020s). Libraries were built with the immunoSEQ multiplex PCR assay. TCRdb mirrors the immuneACCESS table, restricted to in-frame sequences. Some clones are absent from its copies; in checked studies, under half trace to an unresolved V gene, and the reason for the others is unknown. This sample has approximately 200,000 clones in its table, and 79% of those were observed once. The ten biggest clones cover 17% of the sample. Sequencing input: peripheral blood. Receptors were obtained from a man aged 55 to 69 with active or convalescent COVID-19.

The chain has TRBV19 and TRBJ2-7; perhaps TRBD2 as D (6 bases). The CDR3 is 14 amino acids. Trimming removed 8 bases from V and 6 bases from J, with 20 bases in between. In germline, CDR1 is LNHDA, CDR2 SQIVND (reference sequence). CDR3 DNA: TGTGCCAGTTCACTTATGGGGGGATCTCCCGAGCAGTACTTC. Protein sequence: CASSLMGGSPEQYF.

The gene calls are TRBV7-3 and TRBJ2-2; 10 bases fit TRBD2. Germline assignment: CDR1 SGHTA and CDR2 FQGTGA. With 5 bases clipped from V and 5 bases from J, the junction kept 11 bases outside the gene matches. The length of the CDR3 is 17 residues. The CDR3 nucleotides are TGTGCCAGCAGCCTAAGGTCTAGCGGGAGTGTGACCGGGGAGCTGTTTTTT. Its translation is CASSLRSSGSVTGELFF. The variable domain in full, with the rest retrieved from reference TRBV7-3 and TRBJ2-2, is GAGVSQTPSNKVTEKGKYVELRCDPISGHTALYWYRQSLGQGPEFLIYFQGTGAADDSGLPNDRFFAVRPEGSVSTLKIQRTERGDSAVYLCASSLRSSGSVTGELFFGEGSRLTVL.

The V and J genes are TRBV7-2 and TRBJ1-1, with D hard to call. Germline CDR1 SGHTA, CDR2 FQGNSA. V lost 1 base, J lost 2 bases, and 5 bases lay in between. This CDR3 contains 13 residues. CDR3 DNA sequence: TGTGCCAGCAGCTTAGTAGAAAACACTGAAGCTTTCTTT. Translation gives CASSLVENTEAFF.

This chain joins TRBV5-1 and TRBJ1-2, with 10 bases aligning to TRBD1. J was trimmed by 4 bases and V by 4 bases; bases with no gene match: 4. CDR3 length: 14 residues. CDR1 SGHRS and CDR2 YFSETQ come from the germline V gene. CDR3: CASSIGQGGYGYTF. Written as DNA, the CDR3 is TGCGCCAGCAGCATAGGACAGGGGGGCTATGGCTACACCTTC. Full variable domain (remainder filled in from reference TRBV5-1 and TRBJ1-2): KAGVTQTPRYLIKTRGQQVTLSCSPISGHRSVSWYQQTPGQGLQFLFEYFSETQRNKGNFPGRFSGRQFSNSRSEMNVSTLELGDSALYLCASSIGQGGYGYTFGSGTRLTVV.

This chain joins TRBV5-4 and TRBJ2-3, with D tentatively TRBD2 (5 bases). This CDR3 contains 14 residues. From germline, CDR1 is SGHNT and CDR2 YYREEE (reference sequence). Trimming removed 4 bases from V and 0 bases from J, with 9 bases in between. CDR3 sequence (DNA): TGTGCCAGCAGCAAACCGGGGAGCACAGATACGCAGTATTTT. Amino acid sequence: CASSKPGSTDTQYF. Combining the CDR3 with reference TRBV5-4 and TRBJ2-3 gives the whole variable domain ETGVTQSPTHLIKTRGQQVTLRCSSQSGHNTVSWYQQALGQGPQFIFQYYREEENGRGNFPPRFSGLQFPNYSSELNVNALELDDSALYLCASSKPGSTDTQYFGPGTRLTVL.

The CDR3 sequence is CASSNDRADIQYF. The CDR3, as DNA: TGCGCCAGCAGCAACGACAGGGCGGACATTCAGTACTTC. V gene TRBV5-1 combines with J gene TRBJ2-4, with 7 nucleotides matching TRBD1. The J segment lost 8 bases and the V segment lost 4 bases, leaving 6 bases of the junction unmatched. Germline V gene sequence: CDR1 SGHRS, CDR2 YFSETQ. This CDR3 contains 13 residues. Full variable domain (rest looked up from reference TRBV5-1 and TRBJ2-4): KAGVTQTPRYLIKTRGQQVTLSCSPISGHRSVSWYQQTPGQGLQFLFEYFSETQRNKGNFPGRFSGRQFSNSRSEMNVSTLELGDSALYLCASSNDRADIQYFGAGTRLSVL.

The chain couples TRBV18 to TRBJ1-2; possible D gene TRBD1, 6 bases. With 4 bases removed from V and 2 bases from J, the gap between germline ends came to 8 bases. Germline lookup yields CDR1 KGHSH and CDR2 LQKENI. The CDR3 loop spans 13 amino acids. The CDR3 region has the DNA TGTGCCAGCTCACAAGACAGGAACTATGGCTACACCTTC. This gives the protein CASSQDRNYGYTF.

In this sample, this clone turned up a few times. The rearrangement links TRBV11-2 to TRBJ2-7, with 10 nucleotides matching TRBD1. The CDR3 length is 17 residues. Per germline, CDR1 SGHAT and CDR2 FQNNGV. After removal of 5 bases from V and 9 bases from J, the junction contained 19 bases not matched to a gene. In DNA, the CDR3 is TGTGCCAGCAGCGCGCGGACAGGGGGATGGTTGGCGGTGGGGCAGTACTTC. Its protein product is CASSARTGGWLAVGQYF.

This clone occurred once. V usage is TRBV24-1 and J usage is TRBJ1-2; 7 bases agree with TRBD1. Germline trimming cut 4 bases from V and 2 bases from J; bases unmatched to any gene: 6. The germline gives CDR1 KGHDR, CDR2 SFDVKD. This CDR3 comprises 15 residues. The CDR3 nucleotides read TGTGCCACCAGTGACACCGGGACAGTCAACTATGGCTACACCTTC. Translated, it gives CATSDTGTVNYGYTF.

The chain joins TRBV2 to TRBJ2-7; 13 nucleotides match TRBD2. CDR1 and CDR2 (germline): SNHLY, FYNNEI. The CDR3 has 14 residues. Trimming at V came to 6 bases and at J to 6 bases, leaving 5 bases not matched to a gene. CDR3 sequence (DNA): TGTGCCAGCAGAAGACTAGCGGGAGGTGGCGAGCAGTACTTC. Translation: CASRRLAGGGEQYF.

The chain employs TRBV6-5 and TRBJ1-2, with D unresolved. CDR1 is MNHEY, CDR2 SVGAGI, per germline. This CDR3 is 15 amino acids long. Between the trimmed V and J ends, which lost 7 bases and 4 bases, there was a span of 19 bases. The CDR3 nucleotides read TGTGCCAGCAACCCCATGCGGCGAGGACTCTATGGCTACACCTTC. Its translation: CASNPMRRGLYGYTF.

This sequence joins TRBV18 and TRBJ1-1; D gene ambiguous. Germline V gene data show CDR1 as KGHSH and CDR2 as LQKENI. This CDR3 is built from 13 residues. Trimming took off 8 bases at V and 2 bases at J, with 12 bases between the two ends. The CDR3 protein is CASQLQKNTEAFF. The CDR3 bases are TGTGCCAGCCAATTACAGAAAAACACTGAAGCTTTCTTT.

V is TRBV3-1 (or the pseudogene TRBV3-2) and J is TRBJ2-3; D call uncertain. This CDR3 comprises 15 residues. Germline loops: CDR1 LGHDT, CDR2 YNNKEL (reference sequence). Trimming took off 0 bases at V and 2 bases at J, with 9 bases between the two ends. This CDR3 is CASSQDVGATDTQYF. The CDR3 bases are TGTGCCAGCAGCCAAGATGTAGGAGCCACAGATACGCAGTATTTT.

This clone was recorded a few times. This rearrangement joins TRBV24-1 to TRBJ1-5; the match to TRBD1 covers 7 bases. Trimming removed 7 bases from V and 0 bases from J; junction bases left unmatched: 5. CDR1 is KGHDR and CDR2 is SFDVKD in the germline V gene. This CDR3 has 15 amino acids. DNA for the CDR3: TGTGCCACCAGCGCGGGACAGTTTAGCAATCAGCCCCAGCATTTT. Amino acids: CATSAGQFSNQPQHF.

This clone has only a few counts. The V gene is TRBV5-1, the J gene TRBJ2-7; TRBD2 matches at 10 bases. V gave up 2 bases and J gave up 4 bases; unmatched junction bases: 3. CDR3 size: 14 residues. Germline loops: CDR1 SGHRS, CDR2 YFSETQ. CDR3 sequence reads: CASSLGTSEYEQYF. In nucleotides, the CDR3 is TGCGCCAGCAGCTTAGGGACTAGCGAGTACGAGCAGTACTTC. The full variable domain, completed using reference TRBV5-1 and TRBJ2-7, is KAGVTQTPRYLIKTRGQQVTLSCSPISGHRSVSWYQQTPGQGLQFLFEYFSETQRNKGNFPGRFSGRQFSNSRSEMNVSTLELGDSALYLCASSLGTSEYEQYFGPGTRLTVT.

This clone was recorded only once. V gene TRBV20-1 combines with J gene TRBJ2-1; tentatively, D is TRBD2 (6 bases). Germline CDR1 and CDR2: DFQATT and SNEGSKA (reference sequence). The CDR3 runs to 14 residues. V was clipped by 3 bases and J by 2 bases, with 11 bases between them. The DNA for the CDR3 is TGCAGTGCTAGTGGGGACTGGCCCTACAATGAGCAGTTCTTC. The encoded protein is CSASGDWPYNEQFF.

The V call is TRBV5-6, the J call TRBJ2-5; 7 bases line up with TRBD2. Germline CDR1 reads SGHDT; CDR2 reads YYEEEE. V gave up 3 bases and J gave up 3 bases; unmatched junction bases: 14. The CDR3 runs to 17 residues. The CDR3 sequence: CASSYWGGMDGEETQYF. In DNA, the CDR3 is TGTGCCAGCAGCTATTGGGGGGGAATGGACGGCGAAGAGACCCAGTACTTC.

The rearrangement joins TRBV6-1 to TRBJ2-7; maybe TRBD1 (5 bases). The CDR3 runs to 14 residues. V was trimmed by 1 base and J by 4 bases, leaving 11 bases between them. CDR1 and CDR2 from the germline V gene are MNHNS and SASEGT. The CDR3 here is CASSEEDTSYEQYF. CDR3 sequence (DNA): TGTGCCAGCAGTGAAGAGGACACCTCTTACGAGCAGTACTTC.

The V gene is TRBV28, the J gene TRBJ2-7; 9 nucleotides align to TRBD1. CDR3 size: 14 residues. In germline, CDR1 is MDHEN, CDR2 SYDVKM. V lost 5 bases, J lost 2 bases, and 4 bases stayed unmatched. CDR3 loop: CASSPGTGTYEQYF. In DNA, the CDR3 is TGTGCCAGCAGTCCCGGGACAGGGACCTACGAGCAGTACTTC.

The sample holds a few counts of this clone. V and J are TRBV6-1 and TRBJ2-2, with D tentatively TRBD2 (6 bases). Trimming left V 3 bases short and J 3 bases short, with 11 bases between. The CDR3 has 15 amino acids. Germline values: CDR1 MNHNS, CDR2 SASEGT. CDR3 DNA sequence: TGTGCCAGCAGTGAGGTCGGACTATACACCGGGGAGCTGTTTTTT. Protein product: CASSEVGLYTGELFF.

The genes are TRBV2 and TRBJ2-7; 7 nucleotides agree with TRBD2. From germline, CDR1 is SNHLY and CDR2 FYNNEI. CDR3 length: 14 amino acids. The V gene end was trimmed by 2 bases and the J gene end by 0 bases; junction bases not matched to a gene: 1. CDR3 sequence (DNA): TGTGCCAGCAGTGAAAGGGACTACTCCTACGAGCAGTACTTC. It specifies CASSERDYSYEQYF.

The genes are TRBV27 and TRBJ2-3; 12 bases match TRBD2. V trimming: 8 bases; J trimming: 9 bases; junction bases outside the gene matches: 9. This CDR3 comprises 14 residues. CDR1 is MNHEY, CDR2 SMNVEV, per germline (reference sequence). The CDR3 is CASQLTSGRRTQYF. The CDR3, as DNA: TGTGCCAGCCAACTGACTAGCGGGAGACGAACGCAGTATTTT.

This clone was detected only once. The V gene is TRBV13, the J gene TRBJ1-1, with TRBD1 identical over 7 bases. Germline CDR1 is PRHDT and CDR2 is FYEKMQ (reference sequence). The CDR3 spans 13 residues. V lost 3 bases, J lost 9 bases, and 7 bases stayed unmatched. The chain's CDR3 is CASSFSGQAKAFF. The CDR3 nucleotides are TGTGCCAGCAGCTTTTCCGGACAGGCAAAAGCTTTCTTT.

This clone was seen a handful of times. The chain combines TRBV19 with TRBJ1-5, with 7 bases lining up with TRBD1. The CDR3 runs to 15 residues. Per germline, CDR1 LNHDA and CDR2 SQIVND (reference sequence). J was trimmed by 4 bases and V by 3 bases; bases with no gene match: 6. The CDR3 DNA is TGTGCCAGTAGTATGAGTCGACAGGGAAATCAGCCCCAGCATTTT. Translated, it gives CASSMSRQGNQPQHF.

V and J are TRBV7-9 and TRBJ2-7, with 7 bases aligning to TRBD1. Germline V lookup: CDR1 SEHNR, CDR2 FQNEAQ (reference sequence). The trim removed 4 bases at V and 6 bases at J, leaving 6 bases unmatched. The length of the CDR3 is 13 residues. The CDR3 bases are TGTGCCAGCAGCTCAAGGACAGGTTCCGAGCAGTACTTC. Its translation is CASSSRTGSEQYF.

This chain joins TRBV6-2 or TRBV6-3 and TRBJ2-5; 8 bases align to TRBD1. The V gene's germline CDR1 is MNHEY and CDR2 SVGEGT. This CDR3 has 15 residues. V was clipped by 6 bases and J by 7 bases; unmatched bases: 13. CDR3: CASSPLIGQGRTQYF. For the CDR3, the DNA is TGTGCCAGCAGCCCTCTCATCGGACAGGGAAGGACCCAGTACTTC.

The chain carries TRBV6-6 and TRBJ2-1, with D hard to call. Germline V CDR1 and CDR2: MNHNY, SVGAGI (reference sequence). CDR3 size: 12 residues. Trimming took off 0 bases at V and 10 bases at J, with 7 bases between the two ends. The CDR3 sequence: CASSYSIQEQFF. For the CDR3, the DNA is TGTGCCAGCAGTTACTCGATCCAGGAGCAGTTCTTC.